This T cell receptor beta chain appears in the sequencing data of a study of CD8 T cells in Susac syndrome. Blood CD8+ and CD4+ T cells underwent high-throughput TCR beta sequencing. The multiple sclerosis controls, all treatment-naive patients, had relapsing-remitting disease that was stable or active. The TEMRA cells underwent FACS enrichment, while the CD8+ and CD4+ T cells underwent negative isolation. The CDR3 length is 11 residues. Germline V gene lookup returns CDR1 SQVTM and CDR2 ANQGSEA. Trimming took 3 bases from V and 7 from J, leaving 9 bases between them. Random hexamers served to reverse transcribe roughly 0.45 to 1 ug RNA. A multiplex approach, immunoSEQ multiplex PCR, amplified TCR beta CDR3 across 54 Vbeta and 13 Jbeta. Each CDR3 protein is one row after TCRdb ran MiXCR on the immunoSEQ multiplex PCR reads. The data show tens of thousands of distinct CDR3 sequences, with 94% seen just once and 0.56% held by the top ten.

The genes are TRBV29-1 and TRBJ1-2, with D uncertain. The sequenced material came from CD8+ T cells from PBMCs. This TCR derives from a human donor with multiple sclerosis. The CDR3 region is CSVDTTPGYTF. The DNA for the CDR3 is TGCAGCGTTGATACCACCCCTGGCTACACCTTC.